The 10 T cell receptor beta chains reported below all come from one sample, sequenced in a study of T cell changes during pregnancy in multiple sclerosis. Clones were sequenced by immunoSEQ multiplex PCR, and TCRdb holds only the in-frame ones, with some missing. The sample lists approximately 34,000 clones; 85% to 95% were seen once. Specimen: CD4+ T cells from peripheral blood mononuclear cells, collected in the second trimester of pregnancy. All receptors derive from a female donor with multiple sclerosis, enrolled in a pregnancy study.

The genes are TRBV28 and TRBJ1-5, with 9 bases aligning to TRBD1. V shed 5 bases, J shed 4 bases, and the junction held 12 bases outside the gene matches. This CDR3 has 17 residues. The germline V gene encodes CDR1 MDHEN and CDR2 SYDVKM. CDR3 region: CASSTISPGQGNQPQHF. CDR3 in DNA: TGTGCCAGCAGTACTATATCCCCGGGACAGGGAAATCAGCCCCAGCATTTT.

The genes are TRBV27 and TRBJ1-4, with 10 bases identical to TRBD1. The trim removed 6 bases at V and 8 bases at J, leaving 6 bases unmatched. This CDR3 spans 14 amino acids. The germline CDR1 and CDR2 sequences are MNHEY and SMNVEV (reference sequence). CDR3 loop: CASSKLGQGEKLFF. The DNA for the CDR3 is TGTGCCAGCAGCAAACTGGGACAGGGGGAAAAACTGTTTTTT. The full variable domain, its missing parts supplied by reference TRBV27 and TRBJ1-4, is EAQVTQNPRYLITVTGKKLTVTCSQNMNHEYMSWYRQDPGLGLRQIYYSMNVEVTDKGDVPEGYKVSRKEKRNFPLILESPSPNQTSLYFCASSKLGQGEKLFFGSGTQLSVL.

The chain employs TRBV28 and TRBJ1-1, with TRBD1 matching over 7 bases. Germline loops: CDR1 MDHEN, CDR2 SYDVKM. CDR3 length: 14 residues. V gave up 3 bases and J gave up 5 bases; unmatched junction bases: 6. CDR3 loop: CASSFPGTDTEAFF. CDR3 DNA sequence: TGTGCCAGCAGTTTCCCCGGGACAGATACTGAAGCTTTCTTT.

The rearrangement joins TRBV5-1 to TRBJ1-1; the match to TRBD1 covers 8 bases. This CDR3 is 12 amino acids long. The ends lost 4 bases at V and 11 bases at J; junction bases unmatched: 7. Germline loops: CDR1 SGHRS, CDR2 YFSETQ. The CDR3, as DNA: TGCGCCAGCAGCCCAGGGGGCGAGAGGGCTTTCTTT. Protein product: CASSPGGERAFF.

This rearrangement joins TRBV29-1 to TRBJ2-6, with D unresolved. This CDR3 region has 13 residues. V lost 5 bases, J lost 0 bases, and 5 bases lay in between. In germline, CDR1 is SQVTM, CDR2 ANQGSEA. This CDR3 reads CSVRVSGANVLTF. The CDR3 DNA reads TGCAGCGTTAGAGTCTCTGGGGCCAACGTCCTGACTTTC.

The CDR3 loop reads CASRSGQSYEQYF. The CDR3, as DNA: TGTGCCAGCAGATCAGGCCAGAGTTACGAGCAGTACTTC. V gene TRBV6-1 combines with J gene TRBJ2-7; no definite D call. Looked up from germline, CDR1 is MNHNS and CDR2 is SASEGT. V was clipped by 6 bases and J by 4 bases, with 13 bases between them. This CDR3 region has 13 residues.

The chain employs TRBV27 and TRBJ1-1, with D possibly being TRBD1 (5 bases). Per the germline V gene, CDR1 is MNHEY and CDR2 is SMNVEV (reference sequence). The CDR3 is 15 residues long. V was clipped by 8 bases and J by 0 bases, with 16 bases between them. The DNA for the CDR3 is TGTGCCAGCCAACGACTGGGACTTATGAACACTGAAGCTTTCTTT. Translating gives CASQRLGLMNTEAFF.

V is TRBV2 and J is TRBJ1-1, with D maybe TRBD1 (6 bases). V shed 8 bases and J shed 5 bases, with 12 bases lying between them. This CDR3 has 12 amino acids. Germline assignment: CDR1 SNHLY and CDR2 FYNNEI. CDR3 loop: CASATGRTEAFF. The CDR3 nucleotides read TGTGCCAGCGCAACAGGGCGTACTGAAGCTTTCTTT.

The rearrangement joins TRBV2 to TRBJ1-5; D remains unclear. Deletions cut 2 bases from V and 1 base from J, with 9 bases between. The CDR3 length is 15 residues. Germline V CDR1 and CDR2: SNHLY, FYNNEI. The CDR3 DNA reads TGTGCCAGCAGTGAATACGGAGGGAGCAATCAGCCCCAGCATTTT. It specifies CASSEYGGSNQPQHF.

This rearrangement joins TRBV5-4 to TRBJ1-2; TRBD1 might be the D (5 bases). The CDR3 covers 14 residues. Trimming shortened V by 1 base and J by 3 bases, and 10 bases separated the two germline ends. CDR1 is SGHNT, CDR2 YYREEE, per germline (reference sequence). CDR3 in amino acids: CASSLQGGHYGYTF. The CDR3, as DNA: TGTGCCAGCAGCTTGCAGGGAGGTCACTATGGCTACACCTTC. Together with reference TRBV5-4 and TRBJ1-2, the CDR3 gives the full variable domain: ETGVTQSPTHLIKTRGQQVTLRCSSQSGHNTVSWYQQALGQGPQFIFQYYREEENGRGNFPPRFSGLQFPNYSSELNVNALELDDSALYLCASSLQGGHYGYTFGSGTRLTVV.